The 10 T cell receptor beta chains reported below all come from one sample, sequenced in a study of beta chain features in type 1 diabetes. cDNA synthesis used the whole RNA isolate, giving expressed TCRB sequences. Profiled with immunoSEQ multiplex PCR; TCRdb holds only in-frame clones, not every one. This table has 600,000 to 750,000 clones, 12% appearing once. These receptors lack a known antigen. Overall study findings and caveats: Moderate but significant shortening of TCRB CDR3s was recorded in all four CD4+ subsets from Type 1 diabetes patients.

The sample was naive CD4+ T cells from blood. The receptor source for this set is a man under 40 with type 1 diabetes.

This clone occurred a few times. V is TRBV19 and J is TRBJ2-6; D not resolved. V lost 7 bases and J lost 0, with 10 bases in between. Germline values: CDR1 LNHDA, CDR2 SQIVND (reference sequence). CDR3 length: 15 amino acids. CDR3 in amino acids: CASMELSSGANVLTF. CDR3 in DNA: TGTGCCAGTATGGAACTCTCCTCTGGGGCCAACGTCCTGACTTTC. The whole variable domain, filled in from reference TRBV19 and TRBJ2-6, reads DGGITQSPKYLFRKEGQNVTLSCEQNLNHDAMYWYRQDPGQGLRLIYYSQIVNDFQKGDIAEGYSVSREKKESFPLTVTSAQKNPTAFYLCASMELSSGANVLTFGAGSRLTVL.

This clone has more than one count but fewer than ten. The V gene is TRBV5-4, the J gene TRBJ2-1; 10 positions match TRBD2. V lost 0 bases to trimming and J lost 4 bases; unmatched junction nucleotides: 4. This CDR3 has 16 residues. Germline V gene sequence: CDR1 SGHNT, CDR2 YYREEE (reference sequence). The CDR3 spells CASSLGTSGGYNEQFF. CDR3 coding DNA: TGTGCCAGCAGCTTGGGGACTAGCGGAGGATACAATGAGCAGTTCTTC.

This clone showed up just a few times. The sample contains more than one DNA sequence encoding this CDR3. The CDR3: CASSLVGDTEAFF. CDR3 nucleotides: TGTGCCAGCAGCTTAGTAGGGGACACTGAAGCTTTCTTT. The chain is built from TRBV11-2 and TRBJ1-1, with a tentative D call TRBD1 (5 bases). Germline V CDR1 and CDR2: SGHAT, FQNNGV. Between the trimmed V and J ends, which lost 1 base and 3 bases, there was a span of 6 bases. The CDR3 is 13 residues long.

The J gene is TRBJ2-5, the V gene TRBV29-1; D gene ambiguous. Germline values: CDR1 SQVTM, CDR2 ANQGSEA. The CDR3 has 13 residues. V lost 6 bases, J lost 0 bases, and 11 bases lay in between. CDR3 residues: CSVASKDQETQYF. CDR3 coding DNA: TGCAGCGTAGCCTCTAAAGACCAAGAGACCCAGTACTTC.

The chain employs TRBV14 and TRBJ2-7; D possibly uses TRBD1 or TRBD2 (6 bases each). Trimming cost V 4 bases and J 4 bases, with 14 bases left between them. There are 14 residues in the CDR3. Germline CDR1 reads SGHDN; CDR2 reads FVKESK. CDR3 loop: CASSRGPGAYEQYF. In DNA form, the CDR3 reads TGTGCCAGCAGCCGGGGACCGGGGGCATACGAGCAGTACTTC.

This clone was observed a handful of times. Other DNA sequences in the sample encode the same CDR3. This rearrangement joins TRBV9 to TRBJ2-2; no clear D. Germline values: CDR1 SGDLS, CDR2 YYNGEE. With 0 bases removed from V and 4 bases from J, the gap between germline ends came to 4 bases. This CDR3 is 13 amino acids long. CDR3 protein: CASSVVLTGELFF. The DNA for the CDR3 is TGTGCCAGCAGCGTAGTTCTCACCGGGGAGCTGTTTTTT.

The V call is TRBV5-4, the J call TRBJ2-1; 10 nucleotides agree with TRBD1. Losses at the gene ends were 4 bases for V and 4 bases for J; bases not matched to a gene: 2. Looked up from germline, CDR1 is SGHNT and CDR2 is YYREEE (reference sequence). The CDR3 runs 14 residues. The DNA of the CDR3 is TGTGCCAGCAGCCGGACAGGGGGTTACAATGAGCAGTTCTTC. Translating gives CASSRTGGYNEQFF.

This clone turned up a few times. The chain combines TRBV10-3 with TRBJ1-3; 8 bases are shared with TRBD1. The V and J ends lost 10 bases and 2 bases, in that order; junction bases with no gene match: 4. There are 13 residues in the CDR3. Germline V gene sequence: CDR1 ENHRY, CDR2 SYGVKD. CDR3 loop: CATAQGAGNTIYF. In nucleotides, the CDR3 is TGTGCCACCGCACAGGGGGCTGGAAACACCATATATTTT.

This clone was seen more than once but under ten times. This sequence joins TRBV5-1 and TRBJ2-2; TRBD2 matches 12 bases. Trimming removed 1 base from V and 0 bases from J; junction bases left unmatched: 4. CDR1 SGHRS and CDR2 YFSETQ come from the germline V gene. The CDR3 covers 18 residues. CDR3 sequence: CASSLWTSGATNTGELFF. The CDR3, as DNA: TGCGCCAGCAGCTTGTGGACTAGCGGGGCGACGAACACCGGGGAGCTGTTTTTT.

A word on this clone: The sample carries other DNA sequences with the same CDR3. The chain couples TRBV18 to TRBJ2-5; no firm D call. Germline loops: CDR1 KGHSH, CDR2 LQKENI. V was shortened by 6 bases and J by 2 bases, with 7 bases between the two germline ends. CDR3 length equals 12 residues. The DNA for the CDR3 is TGTGCCAGCTCCCCCGATCAAGAGACCCAGTACTTC. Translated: CASSPDQETQYF.